Listed below are T cell receptor beta chains from one sample, sequenced in a study of cytotoxic CD8 clonotypes in ibrutinib-treated CLL. TCRdb keeps only in-frame clones here, not all; method: immunoSEQ multiplex PCR. The table records approximately 32,000 clones, approximately 48% of them present only once. Sequences were derived from PBMCs, sampled before ibrutinib treatment. These receptors were obtained from a human donor with chronic lymphocytic leukemia. Both conserved end residues are trimmed from each CDR3. A D gene is named only where the DNA matches it firmly.

v_gene | d_gene | CDR3aa
TRBV27 | - | ASSLFGVGTWSGKAF
TRBV19 | - | ASNQGPGTDGYT
TRBV5-4 | - | ASSLVGRANEKLF
TRBV5-6 | - | ASSFTGVSYNEQF
TRBV2 | TRBD1 | ASSRRTGSTDTQY
TRBV6-5 | - | ASSRPNSPLH
TRBV18 | - | ASSPGVALVNTEAF
TRBV4-1 | - | ASSQEVLWGSPLH
TRBV6-1 | - | ASSHANTGELF
TRBV2 | - | ASSEEGGFRARDGYT
TRBV7-3 | - | ASSDGVGPTQY
TRBV2 | - | ASSSTDTQY
TRBV6-6 | - | ATSDGGMGIEKLF
TRBV12-5 | TRBD1 | ASGIRQGSPLH
TRBV27 | - | ASSIRGATHGFGYT
TRBV27 | - | ASAGAGNTIY
TRBV7-8 | - | ASSLGVPNTEAF
TRBV14 | - | ASSQGFPNTGELF
TRBV5-1 | - | ASSLEQGAEKLF
TRBV6-1 | TRBD1 | ASSELGTAIDNEQF
TRBV9 | - | ASSVAGGPNEQF
TRBV6-5 | TRBD1 | ASSYAGTAANYGYT
TRBV9 | TRBD1 | ASSVLRDSANTGELF
TRBV7-2 | - | ASSLDSNSGNTIY
TRBV6-5 | - | ASSYSGGLNTEAF
TRBV5-1 | TRBD2 | ASSSLAGGRSYEQY
TRBV4-1 | - | ASSQGLKTRRPPLH
TRBV6-5 | TRBD1 | ASSRTGVKQPQH
TRBV2 | TRBD2 | ASSGGLEKNIQY
TRBV30 | - | AWSHKGGIGGNTIY
TRBV4-1 | TRBD1 | ASRWDRRTGNYGYT
TRBV6-6 | TRBD1 | ASSYSGTGINEQF
TRBV2 | - | ASMTDTQY
TRBV5-6 | - | ASSPGVLRGDTQY
TRBV21-1 | - | ASSKARWQGIPYSTDTQY
TRBV2 | - | ASSQDNGADTQY
TRBV6-4 | TRBD1 | AKTGVNQPQH
TRBV27 | TRBD2 | ASSLGSLAVTGELF
TRBV6-5 | TRBD1 | ASSITGGGGQPQH
TRBV11-2 | - | ASSLSITEAF
TRBV29-1 | - | SVGKTPGPSGNTIY
TRBV7-9 | - | ASSLDRVDGYT
TRBV9 | TRBD2 | ASSVVGSGGASTDTQY
TRBV14 | - | ASSPNQYTQY
TRBV5-1 | - | ASSLGTVNTEAF
TRBV7-9 | TRBD1 | ASSQPPGQGETQY
TRBV2 | - | ASSELRGNQPQH
TRBV30 | - | AWSRGARNTIY
TRBV7-2 | TRBD1 | ASSRFRGEDQPQH
TRBV9 | - | ASSVGISMVTDTQY
TRBV5-1 | TRBD1 | ASSLLQGLDEQF